Following are 17 T cell receptor beta chains from one sample sequenced in a study of blood T cell repertoires in COVID-19. The assay was immunoSEQ multiplex PCR, and TCRdb's table has in-frame clones only and misses some. Here the sample spans approximately 300,000 clones, around 88% being singletons. Sequences were obtained from peripheral blood. Receptor source: a woman aged 45-65 years with acute or convalescent COVID-19.

This clone has just a few counts. The chain joins TRBV11-2 to TRBJ2-7, with a tentative D call TRBD2 (5 bases). Germline V gene sequence: CDR1 SGHAT, CDR2 FQNNGV. The CDR3 has 13 residues. Between the trimmed V and J ends, which lost 1 base and 6 bases, there was a span of 10 bases. CDR3 sequence: CASSLVGSLEQYF. Written as DNA, the CDR3 is TGTGCCAGCAGCTTAGTTGGGAGCCTCGAGCAGTACTTC. The variable domain in full, completed from reference TRBV11-2 and TRBJ2-7, reads EAGVAQSPRYKIIEKRQSVAFWCNPISGHATLYWYQQILGQGPKLLIQFQNNGVVDDSQLPKDRFSAERLKGVDSTLKIQPAKLEDSAVYLCASSLVGSLEQYFGPGTRLTVT.

The CDR3 sequence: CASIKQGTNYGYTF. The CDR3 coding sequence is TGTGCCAGCATTAAACAGGGGACTAACTATGGCTACACCTTC. The chain joins TRBV6-5 to TRBJ1-2; TRBD1 matches 7 bases. Germline trimming cut 7 bases from V and 0 bases from J; bases unmatched to any gene: 5. The CDR3 has 14 amino acids. Germline lookup yields CDR1 MNHEY and CDR2 SVGAGI.

The chain combines TRBV29-1 with TRBJ2-1; 10 bases match TRBD2. CDR3 length: 16 amino acids. Trimming cost V 2 bases and J 5 bases; bases outside gene matches: 9. Germline V gene lookup returns CDR1 SQVTM and CDR2 ANQGSEA. Here the CDR3 reads CSVEPHWTSGNNEQFF. The DNA of the CDR3 is TGCAGCGTTGAACCCCATTGGACTAGCGGAAACAATGAGCAGTTCTTC.

The chain combines TRBV19 with TRBJ1-2, with 8 bases aligning to TRBD1. V dropped 7 bases and J dropped 4; count of bases not matched to a gene: 11. Germline CDR1 and CDR2: LNHDA and SQIVND (reference sequence). CDR3 size: 15 residues. Here the CDR3 DNA reads TGTGCCAGTACGTTCACGTGGACAGGGAGCTATGGCTACACCTTC. It translates to CASTFTWTGSYGYTF.

The chain joins TRBV9 to TRBJ1-2; 9 nucleotides agree with TRBD1. The CDR3 extends over 15 amino acids. Germline CDR1 and CDR2: SGDLS and YYNGEE. With V trimmed by 4 bases and J by 0 bases, 4 bases remained unmatched. The DNA of the CDR3 is TGTGCCAGCAGCCAGACAGGGGGAGCTAACTATGGCTACACCTTC. Protein: CASSQTGGANYGYTF.

The chain uses TRBV2 and TRBJ1-5, with 9 bases identical to TRBD1. The CDR3 spans 14 residues. CDR1 is SNHLY, CDR2 FYNNEI, per germline. J was trimmed by 7 bases and V by 6 bases; bases with no gene match: 7. This chain's CDR3 is CASRGTGGRQPQHF. CDR3 nucleotide sequence: TGTGCCAGCAGGGGAACAGGGGGCCGACAGCCCCAGCATTTT.

The V gene is TRBV9, the J gene TRBJ2-2, with 8 bases lining up with TRBD2. V was pared by 1 base and J by 3 bases, with 2 bases of the junction left unmatched. The CDR3 runs to 15 residues. CDR1 is SGDLS, CDR2 YYNGEE, per germline. The CDR3 loop reads CASSVSGGDTGELFF. In DNA form, the CDR3 reads TGTGCCAGCAGCGTATCCGGGGGGGACACCGGGGAGCTGTTTTTT.

The chain links TRBV7-2 to TRBJ2-2, with 8 bases lining up with TRBD2. This CDR3 region has 16 residues. Germline V gene lookup returns CDR1 SGHTA and CDR2 FQGNSA. After removal of 5 bases from V and 4 bases from J, the junction contained 9 bases not matched to a gene. CDR3 loop: CASSRSGRVSTGELFF. The CDR3 bases are TGTGCCAGCAGCCGCAGCGGGAGAGTCAGCACCGGGGAGCTGTTTTTT.

This sequence joins TRBV18 and TRBJ2-7, with 7 bases identical to TRBD2. The CDR3 is made up of 15 amino acids. Trimming at V came to 2 bases and at J to 2 bases, leaving 6 bases not matched to a gene. Germline-derived CDR1 and CDR2 are KGHSH and LQKENI. As DNA, the CDR3 is TGTGCCAGCTCACCAGTCCTAGCGGTAACCTACGAGCAGTACTTC. Its translation is CASSPVLAVTYEQYF.

The chain is built from TRBV5-1 and TRBJ2-1, with TRBD2 matching 11 bases. Looked up from germline, CDR1 is SGHRS and CDR2 is YFSETQ. The trim removed 4 bases at V and 5 bases at J, leaving 8 bases unmatched. This CDR3 has 16 residues. The CDR3 bases are TGCGCCAGCAGCCTCCCAACTAGCGGGAGAGACAATGAGCAGTTCTTC. This sequence encodes CASSLPTSGRDNEQFF.

The rearrangement uses TRBV6-5 and TRBJ1-3, with TRBD1 matching 7 bases. The germline V gene has CDR1 MNHEY and CDR2 SVGAGI. The CDR3 runs 16 residues. V lost 4 bases and J lost 0; bases outside the gene matches: 6. This CDR3 is CASSSEGTASGNTIYF. The CDR3 DNA reads as TGTGCCAGCAGTTCGGAAGGGACAGCCTCTGGAAACACCATATATTTT.

V gene TRBV12-5 combines with J gene TRBJ1-2; D gene unclear. CDR3 length: 18 amino acids. V lost 2 bases and J 0 bases, leaving 19 bases between the germline ends. The germline CDR1 and CDR2 sequences are LGHNT and FRNRAP. The CDR3 DNA reads as TGTGCTAGTGGTTTGACCCTCGGCGGCAGCCAAACTAACTATGGCTACACCTTC. Residues: CASGLTLGGSQTNYGYTF.

The chain joins TRBV7-9 to TRBJ2-1; D is unclear. V dropped 5 bases and J dropped 6 bases, with 8 bases sitting between them. Per the germline V gene, CDR1 is SEHNR and CDR2 is FQNEAQ (reference sequence). The CDR3 spans 12 residues. CDR3 sequence reads: CASSPGLNEQFF. The CDR3 nucleotides read TGTGCCAGCAGCCCGGGTCTCAATGAGCAGTTCTTC. The variable domain in full, with the rest retrieved from reference TRBV7-9 and TRBJ2-1, is DTGVSQNPRHKITKRGQNVTFRCDPISEHNRLYWYRQTLGQGPEFLTYFQNEAQLEKSRLLSDRFSAERPKGSFSTLEIQRTEQGDSAMYLCASSPGLNEQFFGPGTRLTVL.

The chain recombines TRBV5-1 with TRBJ2-7; D may be TRBD2 (5 bases). The CDR3 totals 14 residues. V gave up 3 bases and J gave up 0 bases, with 10 bases separating them. Germline CDR1 is SGHRS and CDR2 is YFSETQ. The CDR3, as DNA: TGCGCCAGCAGCTGGCGAGGGAGCTCCTACGAGCAGTACTTC. It yields the protein CASSWRGSSYEQYF.

This clone was detected many times. The genes are TRBV30 and TRBJ2-2; no definite D call. V was trimmed by 3 bases and J by 7 bases, leaving 6 bases between them. The length of the CDR3 is 11 residues. Germline CDR1 GTSNPN, CDR2 SVGIG (reference sequence). CDR3 coding DNA: TGTGCCTGGAGCCCCCGCGGGGAGCTGTTTTTT. Translating it yields CAWSPRGELFF.

Note on this clone: The identical CDR3 is also encoded by other nucleotide sequences in the sample. The chain couples TRBV29-1 to TRBJ2-5, with 8 positions matching TRBD1. The CDR3 sequence is 12 residues long. The trim removed 7 bases at V and 2 bases at J, leaving 3 bases unmatched. CDR1 and CDR2 from the germline V gene are SQVTM and ANQGSEA. This CDR3 is CSGRQGQETQYF. The CDR3 DNA is TGCAGCGGCCGACAGGGGCAAGAGACCCAGTACTTC.

The V and J genes are TRBV3-1 (or the pseudogene TRBV3-2) and TRBJ2-1; TRBD2 matches 14 bases. There are 14 residues in the CDR3. Germline assignment: CDR1 LGHDT and CDR2 YNNKEL (reference sequence). J was trimmed by 10 bases and V by 5 bases; bases with no gene match: 4. The CDR3 nucleotides are TGTGCCAGCAGCTCGGGACTAGCGGGAGCCGAGCAGTTCTTC. Protein product: CASSSGLAGAEQFF.